This T cell receptor (beta chain) derives from a study of OX40 agonist ivuxolimab in advanced cancers. Whole-study context: The study enrolled dose-escalation patients with hepatocellular carcinoma, melanoma, renal cell or head and neck cancer.

Sampling of blood occurred at baseline, cycle 4 day 1, and cycle 7 day 1. The CDR3 extends over 13 amino acids. Trimming removed 5 bases from V and 4 bases from J, with 12 bases in between. CDR1 SGHNT and CDR2 YENEEA come from the germline V gene. Assay: immunoSEQ multiplex PCR; the TCRdb copy retains only in-frame clones and omits some. The sample has about 45,000 clones; about nine tenths are singletons. Study-wide points: Relative to CD4+ cells, CD8+ T cells on average had more expanded clones.

Turning to this clone: The antigen is not known.

The sequence came from an adult with an advanced solid tumor such as melanoma, head and neck, liver or kidney cancer. The sequences come from CD4+ or CD8+ T cells sorted from blood, collected in a trial of the OX40 agonist ivuxolimab. The chain is built from TRBV11-3 and TRBJ2-7; D tentatively reads TRBD1 or TRBD2 (5 bases each). The CDR3 sequence: CASSPGHGYEQYF. The CDR3 coding sequence is TGTGCCAGCAGCCCGGGGCATGGTTACGAGCAGTACTTC.